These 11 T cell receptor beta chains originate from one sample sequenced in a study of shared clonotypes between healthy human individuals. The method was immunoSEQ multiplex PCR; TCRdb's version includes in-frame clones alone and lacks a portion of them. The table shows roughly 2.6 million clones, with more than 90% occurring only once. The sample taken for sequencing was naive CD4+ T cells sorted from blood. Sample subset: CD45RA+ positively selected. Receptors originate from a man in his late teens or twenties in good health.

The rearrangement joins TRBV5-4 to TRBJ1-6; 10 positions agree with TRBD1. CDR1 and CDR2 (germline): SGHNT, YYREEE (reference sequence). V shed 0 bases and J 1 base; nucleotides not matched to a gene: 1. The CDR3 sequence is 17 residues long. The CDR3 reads CASSLGTGGSYNSPLHF. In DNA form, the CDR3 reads TGTGCCAGCAGCTTGGGGACAGGGGGTTCCTATAATTCACCCCTCCACTTT.

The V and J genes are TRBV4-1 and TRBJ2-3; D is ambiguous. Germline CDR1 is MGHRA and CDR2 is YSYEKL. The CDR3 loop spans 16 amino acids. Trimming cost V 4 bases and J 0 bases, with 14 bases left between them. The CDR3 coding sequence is TGCGCCAGCAGCCCGAAGGGCGGAGCTAGCACAGATACGCAGTATTTT. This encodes CASSPKGGASTDTQYF.

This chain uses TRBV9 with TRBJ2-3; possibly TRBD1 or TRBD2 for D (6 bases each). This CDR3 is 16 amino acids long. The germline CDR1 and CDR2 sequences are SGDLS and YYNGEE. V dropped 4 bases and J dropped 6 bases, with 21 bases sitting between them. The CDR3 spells CASSSHPGATQDTQYF. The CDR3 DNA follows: TGTGCCAGCAGCTCGCACCCGGGGGCGACCCAGGATACGCAGTATTTT.

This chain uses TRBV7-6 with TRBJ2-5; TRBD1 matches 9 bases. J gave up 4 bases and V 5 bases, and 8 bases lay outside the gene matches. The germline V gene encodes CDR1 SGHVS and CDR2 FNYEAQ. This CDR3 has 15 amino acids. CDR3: CASSLTGGRTETQYF. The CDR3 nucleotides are TGTGCCAGCAGCCTGACAGGGGGACGGACAGAGACCCAGTACTTC.

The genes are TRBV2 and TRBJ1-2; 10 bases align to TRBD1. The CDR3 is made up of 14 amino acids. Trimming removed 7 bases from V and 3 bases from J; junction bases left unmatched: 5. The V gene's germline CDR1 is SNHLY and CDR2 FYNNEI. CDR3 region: CASTRQGADYGYTF. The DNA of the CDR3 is TGTGCCAGCACTCGACAGGGGGCCGACTATGGCTACACCTTC.

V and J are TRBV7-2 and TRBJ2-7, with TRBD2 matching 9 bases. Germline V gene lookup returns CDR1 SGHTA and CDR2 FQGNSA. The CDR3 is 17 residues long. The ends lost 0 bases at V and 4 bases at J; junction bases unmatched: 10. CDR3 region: CASSLAMTTSGSYEQYF. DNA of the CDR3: TGTGCCAGCAGCTTAGCTATGACGACTAGCGGCTCATACGAGCAGTACTTC.

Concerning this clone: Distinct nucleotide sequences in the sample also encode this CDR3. The chain's CDR3 is CASSLPSQETQYF. For the CDR3, the DNA is TGTGCCAGCAGCTTGCCCAGCCAAGAGACCCAGTACTTC. J is TRBJ2-5 and V is TRBV5-6; no definite D call. V lost 1 base to trimming and J lost 1 base, with 5 bases between them. The germline V gene encodes CDR1 SGHDT and CDR2 YYEEEE. This CDR3 is 13 amino acids long.

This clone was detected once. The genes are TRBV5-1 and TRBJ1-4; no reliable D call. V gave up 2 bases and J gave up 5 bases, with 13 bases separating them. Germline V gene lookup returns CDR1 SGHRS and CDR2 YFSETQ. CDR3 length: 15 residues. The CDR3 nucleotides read TGCGCCAGCAGCTTAACCGGGAACCAGAATGAAAAACTGTTTTTT. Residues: CASSLTGNQNEKLFF.

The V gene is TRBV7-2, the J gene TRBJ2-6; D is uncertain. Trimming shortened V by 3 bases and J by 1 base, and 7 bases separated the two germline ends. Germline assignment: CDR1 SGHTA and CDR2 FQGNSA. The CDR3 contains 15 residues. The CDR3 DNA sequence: TGTGCCAGCAGCTTTGGGTCTTCTGGGGCCAACGTCCTGACTTTC. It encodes CASSFGSSGANVLTF.

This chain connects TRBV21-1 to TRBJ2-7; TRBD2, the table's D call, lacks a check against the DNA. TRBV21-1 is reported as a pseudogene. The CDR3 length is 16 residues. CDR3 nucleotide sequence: TGTGCCAGCAGCAAAGCCGAGCGGGAGGGCTGGTACGAGCAGTACTTC. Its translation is CASSKAEREGWYEQYF.

CDR3 amino acids: CASSLNQGAPSWGYTF. The CDR3 nucleotides are TGCGCCAGCAGCCTCAATCAGGGGGCCCCAAGCTGGGGCTACACCTTC. The rearrangement uses TRBV4-1 and TRBJ1-2, with TRBD1 matching over 8 bases. The CDR3 is 16 residues long. Unmatched junction bases numbered 15, after V lost 4 bases and J lost 8 bases. Germline V CDR1 and CDR2: MGHRA, YSYEKL.